This is a list of T cell receptor beta chains from one sample in a study of blood T cell repertoires in COVID-19. The table came from immunoSEQ multiplex PCR; TCRdb's copy has only in-frame clones and leaves some out. The sample lists 250,000 or so clones, approximately 82% occurring once. Sequences were obtained from peripheral blood. The receptor set was obtained from an elderly woman with acute or convalescent COVID-19. The CDR3 runs from the conserved cysteine through the conserved F or W. A D gene is named only where the DNA matches it firmly. Rows give clone size only sometimes, using once, few, many, or a class for an expanded clone.

size | J | D | V | DNA | CDR3
- | TRBJ1-5 | - | TRBV18 | TGTGCCAGCTCGACAGCTAATCAGCCCCAGCATTTT | CASSTANQPQHF
- | TRBJ2-1 | TRBD2 | TRBV29-1 | TGCAGCGTTGAAGATCGCGAGCGGGGCCACAATGAGCAGTTCTTC | CSVEDRERGHNEQFF
- | TRBJ2-3 | - | TRBV5-6 | TGTGCCAGCAGCTTAAGGGGGAGCAGCACAGATACGCAGTATTTT | CASSLRGSSTDTQYF
- | TRBJ2-6 | - | TRBV5-1 | TGCGCCAGCAGCCTTGTCACGTCGGGAACTGGGGCCAACGTCCTGACTTTC | CASSLVTSGTGANVLTF
- | TRBJ2-7 | TRBD1 | TRBV5-4 | TGTGCCAGCAGTTACGACAGGGGAGTACGAGAGCAGTACTTC | CASSYDRGVREQYF
- | TRBJ2-1 | TRBD2 | TRBV10-3 | TGTGCCATCAGTGAGGGACTAGCGGGAATGGACAATGAGCAGTTCTTC | CAISEGLAGMDNEQFF
few | TRBJ1-2 | TRBD1 | TRBV10-3 | TGTGCCATCAGGGACAGGGGGGATGGCTACACCTTC | CAIRDRGDGYTF
- | TRBJ2-2 | - | TRBV7-3 | TGTGCCAGCAGCTCTAGACAGACCGGGGAGCTGTTTTTT | CASSSRQTGELFF
- | TRBJ1-1 | - | TRBV6-2/TRBV6-3 | TGTGCCAGCAGTTACTCGACCGGCCCTCGTACACAGGGTAAGGACACTGAAGCTTTCTTT | CASSYSTGPRTQGKDTEAFF
- | TRBJ1-6 | - | TRBV19 | TGTGCCAGTAGTATTGATGAAGATCCGGATTCACCCCTCCACTTT | CASSIDEDPDSPLHF
- | TRBJ1-2 | TRBD1 | TRBV28 | TGTGCCAGCAGTTTGGGGACAGACTATGGCTACACCTTC | CASSLGTDYGYTF
once | TRBJ1-6 | - | TRBV7-2 | TGTGCCAGCAGCTTACGCGGGGAACGTAATTCACCCCTCCACTTT | CASSLRGERNSPLHF
- | TRBJ1-2 | TRBD1 | TRBV2 | TGTGCCACCACCGGGACAGGGTGGGGGGTGCGTGGCTACACCTTC | CATTGTGWGVRGYTF
- | TRBJ1-1 | - | TRBV6-2/TRBV6-3 | TGTGCCAGCAGCCAACCCGGGGGGCGCACTGAAGCTTTCTTT | CASSQPGGRTEAFF
- | TRBJ1-2 | - | TRBV12-2 | TGTGCAAGTAGCTTCTCGGGACAGGGCTATGGCTACACCTTC | CASSFSGQGYGYTF
- | TRBJ1-2 | - | TRBV19 | TGTGCCAGTAGTATGGGGGTGTTATTGCCGCGGGGCTATGGCTACACCTTC | CASSMGVLLPRGYGYTF
- | TRBJ2-3 | TRBD2 | TRBV27 | TGTGCCAGCAGACAAAGCGGGAGGGGAGATACGCAGTATTTT | CASRQSGRGDTQYF
- | TRBJ1-4 | - | TRBV28 | TGTGCCAGCAGTTTAACTAAAGGAGAAAAACTGTTTTTT | CASSLTKGEKLFF
- | TRBJ1-2 | - | TRBV7-9 | TGTGCCAGCAGCTCCTACAGGTCAGATAACTATGGCTACACCTTC | CASSSYRSDNYGYTF
- | TRBJ1-1 | - | TRBV5-1 | TGCGCCAGCAGCTTGTCCCCCCTGCGACAGGAAAACATGAACACTGAAGCTTTCTTT | CASSLSPLRQENMNTEAFF
- | TRBJ2-7 | - | TRBV20-1 | TGCAGTGCTAGAAAAAACCTTAGGCAGTACTTC | CSARKNLRQYF
once | TRBJ2-1 | - | TRBV6-4 | TGTGCCAGCAGTGACGAGGGGGGGCGGGTATCCAGTGAGCAGTTCTTC | CASSDEGGRVSSEQFF
- | TRBJ1-5 | TRBD1 | TRBV28 | TGTGCCAGCAGTCACCAAGGGGGGACAGTGAATCAGCCCCAGCATTTT | CASSHQGGTVNQPQHF
- | TRBJ2-5 | - | TRBV12-1 | TGTGCCAGCAGCTTTGCGAGGGACAGGGAAGAGACCCAGTACTTC | CASSFARDREETQYF
- | TRBJ2-1 | TRBD1 | TRBV15 | TGTGCCACCAGCAGAGATTCGGGACAGGTCCCCTACAATGAGCAGTTCTTC | CATSRDSGQVPYNEQFF
- | TRBJ1-2 | - | TRBV7-2 | TGTGCCAGCAGTAAGACCCGCTGGACAGATGGCTACACCTTC | CASSKTRWTDGYTF
- | TRBJ1-1 | - | TRBV29-1 | TGCAGCGTTGGACAGGTGAACACTGAAGCTTTCTTT | CSVGQVNTEAFF
- | TRBJ2-3 | TRBD2 | TRBV18 | TGTGCCAGCTCAACTAGCGGGGGGGCCACAGATACGCAGTATTTT | CASSTSGGATDTQYF
once | TRBJ2-1 | - | TRBV9 | TGTGCCAGCAGCGTAGTATCGGCGGGAAGATACAATGAGCAGTTCTTC | CASSVVSAGRYNEQFF
- | TRBJ1-2 | - | TRBV6-1 | TGTGCCAGCAGTGAAGCCGGGGGGCAGGGCGTCTATGGCTACACCTTC | CASSEAGGQGVYGYTF
once | TRBJ1-5 | TRBD1 | TRBV4-1 | TGCGCCAGCAGCCACGGGACAGATAGCAATCAGCCCCAGCATTTT | CASSHGTDSNQPQHF